Following are 12 T cell receptor beta chains from one sample sequenced in a study of T cell clones after liver transplantation. Generated by immunoSEQ multiplex PCR, the TCRdb table keeps only in-frame clones and is missing some. The data contain over 25,000 clones, about 94% of them singletons. Sequencing was performed on CD8+ T cells from blood, taken 12 months after liver transplant. The receptors derive from a human patient who received a liver transplant. The T cells may partly be graft donor cells.

The chain joins TRBV30 to TRBJ2-7; the D is unclear. The CDR3 contains 13 residues. Between the trimmed V and J ends, which lost 0 bases and 4 bases, there was a span of 10 bases. CDR1 and CDR2 from the germline V gene are GTSNPN and SVGIG (reference sequence). The CDR3 DNA follows: TGTGCCTGGAGTGTAGGGTATGCGTACGAGCAGTACTTC. Translation: CAWSVGYAYEQYF.

DNA for the CDR3: TGTGCCAGCAGCTTAGCGTTCCAGGGTACAGATACGCAGTATTTT. It encodes CASSLAFQGTDTQYF. The chain carries TRBV7-8 and TRBJ2-3; TRBD1 might be the D (5 bases). The ends were cut back, 0 bases at V and 3 bases at J, with 10 bases in the middle. Germline V gene sequence: CDR1 SGHVS, CDR2 FQNEAQ. This CDR3 contains 15 residues.

The CDR3 reads CAWSVGRRNEQFF. The CDR3 DNA sequence: TGTGCCTGGAGTGTCGGGAGGCGTAATGAGCAGTTCTTC. The rearrangement uses TRBV30 and TRBJ2-1; 7 nucleotides match TRBD2. The V gene's germline CDR1 is GTSNPN and CDR2 SVGIG (reference sequence). The CDR3 is 13 amino acids. V dropped 0 bases and J dropped 7; count of bases not matched to a gene: 3.

This clone was picked up one time. This rearrangement joins TRBV29-1 to TRBJ2-7, with a possible D match to TRBD1 (5 bases). From germline, CDR1 is SQVTM and CDR2 ANQGSEA. CDR3 length: 13 residues. The V gene lost 3 bases and the J gene lost 2 bases, with 11 bases spanning the gap. For the CDR3, the DNA is TGCAGCGTTGACTCCGAAGGGGCCTACGAGCAGTACTTC. This sequence encodes CSVDSEGAYEQYF.

This chain links TRBV27 with TRBJ2-2, with unresolved D. V was clipped by 5 bases and J by 4 bases, with 11 bases between them. There are 14 residues in the CDR3. Germline V gene sequence: CDR1 MNHEY, CDR2 SMNVEV (reference sequence). The DNA of the CDR3 is TGTGCCAGCAGTCACTCTGCCAGCACCGGGGAGCTGTTTTTT. As protein: CASSHSASTGELFF.

The chain recombines TRBV27 with TRBJ1-5; D is possibly TRBD1 (6 bases). Trimming cost V 5 bases and J 6 bases, with 17 bases left between them. The V gene's germline CDR1 is MNHEY and CDR2 SMNVEV (reference sequence). CDR3 length: 15 residues. CDR3 sequence reads: CASSRGGQGIQPQHF. In DNA, the CDR3 is TGTGCCAGCAGTCGGGGGGGTCAGGGGATTCAGCCCCAGCATTTT.

The chain links TRBV11-3 to TRBJ1-1; 8 nucleotides align to TRBD1. The CDR3 runs to 16 residues. In germline, CDR1 is SGHNT, CDR2 YENEEA. The trim removed 0 bases at V and 7 bases at J, leaving 10 bases unmatched. CDR3 region: CASSLDLRTGFNEAFF. The CDR3 coding sequence is TGTGCCAGCAGCTTAGATCTGAGGACAGGGTTTAATGAAGCTTTCTTT.

This CDR3 is CASSLPTTGTSGSADTQYF. Written as DNA, the CDR3 is TGTGCCAGCAGCCTCCCAACCACCGGGACTAGCGGGAGTGCAGATACGCAGTATTTT. The J gene is TRBJ2-3, the V gene TRBV7-8; 14 bases align to TRBD2. The J segment lost 4 bases and the V segment lost 5 bases, leaving 14 bases of the junction unmatched. The CDR3 has 19 residues. In germline, CDR1 is SGHVS, CDR2 FQNEAQ.

The gene calls are TRBV11-2 and TRBJ2-3; 7 positions agree with TRBD2. There are 12 residues in the CDR3. CDR1 is SGHAT and CDR2 is FQNNGV in the germline V gene. V lost 1 base, J lost 9 bases, and 1 base stayed unmatched. The CDR3 loop is CASSLGGGTQYF. The CDR3 nucleotides are TGTGCCAGCAGCTTAGGCGGGGGAACGCAGTATTTT.

The chain is built from TRBV5-4 and TRBJ1-2; 8 nucleotides agree with TRBD1. Per germline, CDR1 SGHNT and CDR2 YYREEE (reference sequence). The V gene end was trimmed by 4 bases and the J gene end by 2 bases; junction bases not matched to a gene: 1. This CDR3 has 13 amino acids. CDR3 amino acids: CASSGQGNYGYTF. In nucleotides, the CDR3 is TGTGCCAGCAGCGGACAGGGAAACTATGGCTACACCTTC.

This chain links TRBV5-6 with TRBJ2-5, with D perhaps TRBD1 or TRBD2 (5 bases each). V lost 3 bases and J lost 1, with 13 bases in between. The CDR3 totals 15 residues. Germline V gives CDR1 SGHDT, CDR2 YYEEEE. CDR3 in amino acids: CASSYATGAQETQYF. CDR3 nucleotides: TGTGCCAGCAGCTACGCAACCGGGGCCCAAGAGACCCAGTACTTC.

J is TRBJ1-1 and V is TRBV7-6; possibly TRBD1 for D (5 bases). Germline values: CDR1 SGHVS, CDR2 FNYEAQ. This CDR3 has 14 residues. Trimming removed 4 bases at V and 1 base at J, with 10 bases between. This chain's CDR3 is CASSSGTSNTEAFF. The CDR3 DNA is TGTGCCAGCAGCTCCGGGACTTCGAACACTGAAGCTTTCTTT.